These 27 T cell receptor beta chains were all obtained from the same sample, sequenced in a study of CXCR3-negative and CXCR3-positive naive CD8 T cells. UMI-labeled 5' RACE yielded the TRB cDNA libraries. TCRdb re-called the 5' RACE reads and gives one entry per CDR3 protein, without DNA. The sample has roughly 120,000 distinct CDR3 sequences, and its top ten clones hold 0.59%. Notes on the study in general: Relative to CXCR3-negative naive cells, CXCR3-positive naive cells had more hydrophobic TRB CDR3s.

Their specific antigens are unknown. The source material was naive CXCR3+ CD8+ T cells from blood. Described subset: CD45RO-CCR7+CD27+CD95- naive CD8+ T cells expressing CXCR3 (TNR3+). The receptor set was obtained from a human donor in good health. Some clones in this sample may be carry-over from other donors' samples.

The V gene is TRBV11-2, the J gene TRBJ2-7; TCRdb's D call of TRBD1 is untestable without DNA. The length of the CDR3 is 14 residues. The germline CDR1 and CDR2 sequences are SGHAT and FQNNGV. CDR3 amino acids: CASSFGTRYYEQYF.

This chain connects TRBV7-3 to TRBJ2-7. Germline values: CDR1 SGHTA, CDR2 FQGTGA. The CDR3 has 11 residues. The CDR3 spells CASSYRTEQYF.

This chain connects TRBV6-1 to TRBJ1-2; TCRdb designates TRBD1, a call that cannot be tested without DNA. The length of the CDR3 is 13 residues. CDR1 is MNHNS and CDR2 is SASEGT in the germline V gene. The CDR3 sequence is CASLTPGNYGYTF.

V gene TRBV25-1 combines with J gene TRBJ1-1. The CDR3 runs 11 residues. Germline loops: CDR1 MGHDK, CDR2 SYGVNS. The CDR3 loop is CATQRGFEAFF.

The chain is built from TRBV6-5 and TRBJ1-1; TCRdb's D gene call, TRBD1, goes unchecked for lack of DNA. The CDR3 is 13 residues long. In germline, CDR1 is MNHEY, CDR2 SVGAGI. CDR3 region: CASSLRVETEAFF.

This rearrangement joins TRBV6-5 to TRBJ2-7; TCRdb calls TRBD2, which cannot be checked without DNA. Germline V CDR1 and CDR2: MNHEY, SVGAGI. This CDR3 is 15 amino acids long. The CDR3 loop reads CASTYSTSGGGEQYF.

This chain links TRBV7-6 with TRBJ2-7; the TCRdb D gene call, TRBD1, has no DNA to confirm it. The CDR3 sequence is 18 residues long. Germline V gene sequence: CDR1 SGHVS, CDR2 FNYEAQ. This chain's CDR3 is CTSSSGLSDRDYSYEQYF. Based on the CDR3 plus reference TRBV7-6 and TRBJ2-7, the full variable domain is GAGVSQSPRYKVTKRGQDVALRCDPISGHVSLYWYRQALGQGPEFLTYFNYEAQQDKSGLPNDRFSAERPEGSISTLTIQRTEQRDSAMYRCTSSSGLSDRDYSYEQYFGPGTRLTVT.

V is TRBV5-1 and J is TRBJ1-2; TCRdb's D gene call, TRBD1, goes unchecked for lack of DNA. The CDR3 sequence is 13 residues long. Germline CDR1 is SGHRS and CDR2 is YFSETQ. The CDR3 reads CASSSTGNYGYTF.

The CDR3 loop reads CASSYLAGTYSYNEQFF. V and J are TRBV11-2 and TRBJ2-1; TCRdb's assignment of TRBD1 cannot be checked, as there is no DNA. The length of the CDR3 is 17 residues. Germline V gives CDR1 SGHAT, CDR2 FQNNGV.

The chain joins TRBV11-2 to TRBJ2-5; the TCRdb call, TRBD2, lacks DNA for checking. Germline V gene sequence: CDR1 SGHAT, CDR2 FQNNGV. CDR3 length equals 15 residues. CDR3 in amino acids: CASSKEGPWQETQYF. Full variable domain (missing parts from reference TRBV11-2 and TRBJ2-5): EAGVAQSPRYKIIEKRQSVAFWCNPISGHATLYWYQQILGQGPKLLIQFQNNGVVDDSQLPKDRFSAERLKGVDSTLKIQPAKLEDSAVYLCASSKEGPWQETQYFGPGTRLLVL.

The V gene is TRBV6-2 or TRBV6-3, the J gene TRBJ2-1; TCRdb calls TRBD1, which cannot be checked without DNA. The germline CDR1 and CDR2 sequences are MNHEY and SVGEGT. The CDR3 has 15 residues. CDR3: CASSSTGGGYNEQFF.

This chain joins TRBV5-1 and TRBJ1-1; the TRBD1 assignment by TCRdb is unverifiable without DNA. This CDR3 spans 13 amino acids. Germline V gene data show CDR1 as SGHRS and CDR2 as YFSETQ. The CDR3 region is CASSLEGIGEAFF.

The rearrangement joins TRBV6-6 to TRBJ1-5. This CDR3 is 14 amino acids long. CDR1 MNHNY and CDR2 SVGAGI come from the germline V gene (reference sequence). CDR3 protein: CASWQGGSNQPQHF.

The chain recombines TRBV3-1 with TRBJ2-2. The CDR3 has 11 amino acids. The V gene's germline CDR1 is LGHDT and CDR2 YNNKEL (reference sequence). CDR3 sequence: CASSHSGELFF.

CDR3 protein: CASSPWSTNEKLFF. The rearrangement links TRBV19 to TRBJ1-4; TCRdb calls TRBD1, which cannot be checked without DNA. Germline values: CDR1 LNHDA, CDR2 SQIVND (reference sequence). This CDR3 spans 14 amino acids.

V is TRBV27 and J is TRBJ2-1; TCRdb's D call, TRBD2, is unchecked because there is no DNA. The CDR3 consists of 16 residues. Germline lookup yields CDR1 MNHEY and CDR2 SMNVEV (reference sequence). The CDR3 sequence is CASTLNRDYSYNEQFF.

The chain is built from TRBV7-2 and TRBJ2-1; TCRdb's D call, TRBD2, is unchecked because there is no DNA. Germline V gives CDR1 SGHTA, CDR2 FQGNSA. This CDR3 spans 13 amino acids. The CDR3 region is CASSPGLPREQFF.

CDR3 region: CAWSARLGTGVPDTQYF. The V and J genes are TRBV30 and TRBJ2-3; as DNA is missing, the TRBD1 call by TCRdb cannot be tested. This CDR3 is 17 amino acids long. Germline lookup yields CDR1 GTSNPN and CDR2 SVGIG (reference sequence). Complete variable domain (other parts from reference TRBV30 and TRBJ2-3): SQTIHQWPATLVQPVGSPLSLECTVEGTSNPNLYWYRQAAGRGLQLLFYSVGIGQISSEVPQNLSASRPQDRQFILSSKKLLLSDSGFYLCAWSARLGTGVPDTQYFGPGTRLTVL.

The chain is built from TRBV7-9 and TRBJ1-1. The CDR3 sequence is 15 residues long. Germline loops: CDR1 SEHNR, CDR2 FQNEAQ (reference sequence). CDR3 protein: CASSLVEGEDTEAFF.

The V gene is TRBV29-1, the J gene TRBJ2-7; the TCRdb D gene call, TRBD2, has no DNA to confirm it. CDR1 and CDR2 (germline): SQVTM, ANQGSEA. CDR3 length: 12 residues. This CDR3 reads CSVEGLEYEQYF.

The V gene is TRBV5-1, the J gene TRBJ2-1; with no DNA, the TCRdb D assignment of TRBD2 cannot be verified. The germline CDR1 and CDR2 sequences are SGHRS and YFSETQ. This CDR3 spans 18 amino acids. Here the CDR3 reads CASSFGLAGGQGYNEQFF. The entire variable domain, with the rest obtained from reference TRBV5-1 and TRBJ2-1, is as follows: KAGVTQTPRYLIKTRGQQVTLSCSPISGHRSVSWYQQTPGQGLQFLFEYFSETQRNKGNFPGRFSGRQFSNSRSEMNVSTLELGDSALYLCASSFGLAGGQGYNEQFFGPGTRLTVL.

CDR3 loop: CASSLRWNEQFF. The chain has TRBV5-1 and TRBJ2-1. CDR3 length: 12 amino acids. Looked up from germline, CDR1 is SGHRS and CDR2 is YFSETQ.

The CDR3 here is CASSLISSGRDPGELFF. This chain joins TRBV7-6 and TRBJ2-2; TCRdb names TRBD2, which stays unverified in the absence of DNA. This CDR3 region has 17 residues. The germline gives CDR1 SGHVS, CDR2 FNYEAQ.

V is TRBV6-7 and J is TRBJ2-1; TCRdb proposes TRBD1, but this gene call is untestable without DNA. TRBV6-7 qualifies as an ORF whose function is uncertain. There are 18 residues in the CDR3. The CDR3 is CASSFGQGSFERYNEQFF.

The CDR3 here is CASSQGQGLGTEAFF. The chain recombines TRBV21-1 with TRBJ1-1; TCRdb's D call of TRBD1 is untestable without DNA. TRBV21-1 is marked as a pseudogene. The CDR3 spans 15 residues.

The CDR3 reads CSVVGGDTEAFF. The chain has TRBV29-1 and TRBJ1-1; TCRdb calls TRBD1, which cannot be checked without DNA. The length of the CDR3 is 12 residues. Germline V gene lookup returns CDR1 SQVTM and CDR2 ANQGSEA.

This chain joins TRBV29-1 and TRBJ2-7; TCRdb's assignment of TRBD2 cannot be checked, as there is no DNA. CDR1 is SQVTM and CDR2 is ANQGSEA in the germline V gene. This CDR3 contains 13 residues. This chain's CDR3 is CSVAEGDSYEQYF.